This TCR beta chain appears in the sequencing data of a study of blood T cell repertoires in COVID-19. Study as a whole: PBMCs, B-cell-depleted T cells, or T cells were the source of the cDNA or gDNA that made up the material.

Germline V gives CDR1 MDHEN, CDR2 SYDVKM. CDR3 length: 15 amino acids. Trimming removed 6 bases at V and 1 base at J, with 15 bases between. Clones were read by immunoSEQ multiplex PCR, and TCRdb kept only the in-frame ones, dropping some. This sample has fewer than 350,000 clones, with 85% found just once. Assignments of participants to cohorts depended upon their own reported clinical history. The study counted Cohort 3 donors as recovered given two negative PCRs, clearance, or symptom resolution. Sequencing input: PBMCs or T cells enriched from blood (not recorded which). The receptor was isolated from a woman in her forties or fifties who had recovered from COVID-19. The chain uses TRBV28 and TRBJ1-1, with a tentative D call TRBD1 (5 bases). DNA of the CDR3: TGTGCCAGCAGCAAGACATCGGGGGGGAACACTGAAGCTTTCTTT. Translating gives CASSKTSGGNTEAFF.